This is a list of T cell receptor beta chains from one sample in a study of cytomegalovirus exposure and HLA in healthy donors. Assay used: immunoSEQ multiplex PCR; TCRdb lists only in-frame clones, some missing. This sample has under 200,000 clones, with roughly nine tenths found just once. Sequences were obtained from PBMCs. The receptors here all came from a woman between 18 and 30 years old in good health and CMV-seropositive. The CDR3 runs from the conserved cysteine through the conserved F or W. D genes are given only for firm matches. Some rows have no size entry. The others give once, few or many, or a class for an expanded clone.

d_call clone_size j_call v_call cdr3_aa cdr3_nt
TRBD1 few TRBJ2-3 TRBV2 CASSEFQDREDDTQYF TGTGCCAGCAGTGAGTTTCAGGACAGGGAAGATGATACGCAGTATTTT
- - TRBJ1-1 TRBV4-1 CASSPQWSGALMNTEAFF TGCGCCAGCAGCCCTCAGTGGAGCGGCGCTCTGATGAACACTGAAGCTTTCTTT
TRBD2 - TRBJ2-7 TRBV4-1 CASSQGSKTSGAGSYEQYF TGCGCCAGCAGCCAAGGCAGCAAGACTAGCGGGGCGGGCTCCTACGAGCAGTACTTC
- - TRBJ1-4 TRBV4-1 CASSRGATNEKLFF TGCGCCAGCAGCCGGGGGGCAACTAATGAAAAACTGTTTTTT
- - TRBJ1-4 TRBV19 CASQRGSYEKLFF TGTGCCAGTCAACGGGGGTCCTATGAAAAACTGTTTTTT
- - TRBJ2-7 TRBV2 CASSAARTVSYEQYF TGTGCCAGCAGTGCTGCCAGGACAGTCTCCTACGAGCAGTACTTC
- - TRBJ1-4 TRBV5-1 CASSLGSTGSEKLFF TGCGCCAGCAGCTTGGGTTCTACAGGGAGCGAAAAACTGTTTTTT
- - TRBJ1-1 TRBV15 CATSRDMARTTEAFF TGTGCCACCAGCAGAGATATGGCCAGAACAACTGAAGCTTTCTTT
TRBD2 - TRBJ2-3 TRBV7-2 CASSLGWVGTASGNTQYF TGTGCCAGCAGCTTAGGGTGGGTTGGGACGGCTAGCGGGAATACGCAGTATTTT
- - TRBJ2-1 TRBV4-3 CASSQEMGLYNEQFF TGCGCCAGCAGCCAAGAAATGGGCTTGTACAATGAGCAGTTCTTC
- - TRBJ2-2 TRBV11-3 CASRGRNTGELFF TGTGCCAGCAGGGGCCGAAACACCGGGGAGCTGTTTTTT
TRBD1 - TRBJ1-2 TRBV7-2 CATLSRGTNYGYTF TGTGCCACCCTTAGCAGGGGGACTAACTATGGCTACACCTTC
- - TRBJ1-1 TRBV27 CASSRDTGGGTEAFF TGTGCCAGCAGCCGAGACACGGGGGGCGGCACTGAAGCTTTCTTT
- - TRBJ1-2 TRBV25-1 CASSGGNRGYTF TGTGCCAGCAGTGGTGGAAACAGGGGCTACACCTTC
TRBD1 - TRBJ1-5 TRBV7-6 CASSLAVGGLGQPQHF TGTGCCAGCAGCTTAGCAGTAGGGGGCCTCGGCCAGCCCCAGCATTTT
- - TRBJ1-5 TRBV5-1 CASSSQGGSNQPQHF TGCGCCAGCAGCTCCCAGGGAGGGAGCAATCAGCCCCAGCATTTT
TRBD2 - TRBJ2-3 TRBV9 CASSAGLAGFTDTQYF TGTGCCAGCAGCGCCGGACTAGCGGGCTTTACAGATACGCAGTATTTT
- - TRBJ2-4 TRBV2 CASSAEDVAKNIQYF TGTGCCAGCAGTGCTGAGGATGTGGCCAAAAACATTCAGTACTTC
- - TRBJ2-5 TRBV19 CASSMGLDETQYF TGTGCCAGTAGTATGGGGCTAGATGAGACCCAGTACTTC
TRBD2 - TRBJ2-7 TRBV2 CASNPSLSGRDEQYF TGTGCCAGCAACCCCTCCCTTAGCGGGAGGGACGAGCAGTACTTC
TRBD1 - TRBJ1-6 TRBV18 CASSRDRYNSPLHF TGTGCCAGCTCCCGGGACAGATATAATTCACCCCTCCACTTT